This T cell receptor beta chain was recovered during a study of control samples from healthy donors and cancer patients. The V end lost 4 bases, the J end lost 2 bases, and 12 bases lay between the germline ends. Germline loops: CDR1 LNHDA, CDR2 SQIVND (reference sequence). The CDR3 spans 15 residues. Clones were read by immunoSEQ multiplex PCR, and TCRdb kept only the in-frame ones, dropping some. The data hold 90,000 to 100,000 clones, with 70% to 80% observed a single time. This clonotype was obtained from a woman aged 30 to 39 in good health. The sequencing sample was made of blood. V is TRBV19 and J is TRBJ1-5; the D gene is possibly TRBD1 (5 bases). CDR3: CASSREPGGNQPQHF. The CDR3 DNA reads as TGTGCCAGTAGTAGGGAGCCGGGGGGCAATCAGCCCCAGCATTTT.